These T cell receptor beta chains were read from a single sample in a study of cytomegalovirus exposure and HLA in healthy donors. Clones were read by immunoSEQ multiplex PCR, and TCRdb kept only the in-frame ones, dropping some. The sample shows about 180,000 clones, 82% of them seen only once. Sequencing was done on a sample of PBMCs. These receptors all come from a man in his forties in good health and CMV-seronegative. Each CDR3 is given with its conserved first and last residue. A D gene is named only where the DNA matches it firmly. Rows may omit the clone size; those that give it use once, few, many or a size class.

j_call,clone_size,d_call,v_call,cdr3_nt,cdr3_aa
TRBJ1-4,-,-,TRBV30,TGTGCCTGGACAGGTCGTGAAAAACTGTTTTTT,CAWTGREKLFF
TRBJ2-1,once,TRBD2,TRBV11-2,TGTGCCAGCAGGTTACTAGCGGGGGAGGGATACAATGAGCAGTTCTTC,CASRLLAGEGYNEQFF
TRBJ2-7,-,TRBD2,TRBV5-4,TGTGCCAGCAGCCCCATTAGCGGGGTCGGGATGTACGAGCAGTACTTC,CASSPISGVGMYEQYF
TRBJ2-7,-,-,TRBV29-1,TGCAGCGTGACGATGACAGTTGACTCCTACGAGCAGTACTTC,CSVTMTVDSYEQYF
TRBJ1-4,-,TRBD1,TRBV4-1,TGCGCCAGCAGCCAGACAGGGGGCGCCGGTGAAAAACTGTTTTTT,CASSQTGGAGEKLFF
TRBJ2-7,-,-,TRBV5-1,TGCGCCAGCAGTTCCGACGGGAGCTCCTACGAGCAGTACTTC,CASSSDGSSYEQYF
TRBJ1-2,-,-,TRBV5-4,TGTGCCAGCAGCCCCAGGCGGACAGCTAACTATGGCTACACCTTC,CASSPRRTANYGYTF
TRBJ2-7,-,-,TRBV6-6,TGTGCCAGCGCCGGAGGGAATGGTTACGAGCAGTACTTC,CASAGGNGYEQYF
TRBJ1-2,-,-,TRBV6-5,TGTGCCAGCAGTTACTCGGACAAGAGCTACACCTTC,CASSYSDKSYTF
TRBJ1-1,-,-,TRBV5-1,TGCGCCAGCAGCCCGGGGAGTGGCAGTTTGGCTTTCTTT,CASSPGSGSLAFF
TRBJ1-1,-,-,TRBV11-2,TGTGCCAGCAGCCTTGGACACGGGAACACTGAAGCTTTCTTT,CASSLGHGNTEAFF
TRBJ1-2,-,-,TRBV30,TGTGCCTGGAGTTTGGACAGCCCGGGCTATGGCTACACCTTC,CAWSLDSPGYGYTF
TRBJ1-2,few,TRBD1,TRBV7-9,TGTGCCAGCAGCGGGGTTGAAGGGGGCGATTCTAACTATGGCTACACCTTC,CASSGVEGGDSNYGYTF
TRBJ2-7,-,TRBD2,TRBV10-2,TGCGCCAGCACTGCGACACAGGGGGGACTAGCGGGGTACGAGCAGTACTTC,CASTATQGGLAGYEQYF
TRBJ1-1,-,-,TRBV6-5,TGTGCCAGCAGTTACTCGATGCAGGGAGGAACTGAAGCTTTCTTT,CASSYSMQGGTEAFF
TRBJ2-7,-,-,TRBV15,TGTGCCACCAGCAGAGCGGGGTCCTACGAGCAGTACTTC,CATSRAGSYEQYF
TRBJ2-7,few,-,TRBV25-1,TGTGCCAGCAGTACAGGGAACGAGCAGTACTTC,CASSTGNEQYF
TRBJ1-1,-,TRBD1,TRBV5-4,TGTGCCAGCAGCTCGTACGGGACAGGGGTTTCTGAAGCTTTCTTT,CASSSYGTGVSEAFF
TRBJ2-5,-,-,TRBV6-1,TGTGCCAGCAGTGCGCTGGGTGGGGGCGCAGGAGAGACCCAGTACTTC,CASSALGGGAGETQYF
TRBJ1-1,-,TRBD1,TRBV6-5,TGTGCCAGCAGAAAGACAGGGGGCACGAACACTGAAGCTTTCTTT,CASRKTGGTNTEAFF
TRBJ2-3,-,TRBD2,TRBV6-6,TGTGCCAGCAGTTACGTGGCGGGAGTCGCAGATACGCAGTATTTT,CASSYVAGVADTQYF
TRBJ2-5,-,-,TRBV9,TGTGCCAGCAGCGTACAAGCGGATACCCAAGAGACCCAGTACTTC,CASSVQADTQETQYF
TRBJ2-3,-,-,TRBV6-5,TGTGCCAGCAGCCCGGTCCTGCCAGATACGCAGTATTTT,CASSPVLPDTQYF
TRBJ2-1,-,TRBD2,TRBV2,TGTGCCACCTCGCGGGGACTAGATATTGGGGAGCAGTTCTTC,CATSRGLDIGEQFF
TRBJ1-5,-,-,TRBV7-2,TGTGCCAGCAGCCCCGGGACAACCAGAGGCAATCAGCCCCAGCATTTT,CASSPGTTRGNQPQHF
TRBJ1-4,-,TRBD1,TRBV30,TGTGCCTGGAGTCTGCTGGCCAGGGGGAGCGAAAAACTGTTTTTT,CAWSLLARGSEKLFF
TRBJ1-2,few,-,TRBV7-9,TGTGCCAGCAGCTTTACCGAACAGACAGGCTACACCTTC,CASSFTEQTGYTF
TRBJ2-5,-,-,TRBV11-3,TGTGCCAGCAGCTTAGAGGGTAGCGCGGTTTACGAGACCCAGTACTTC,CASSLEGSAVYETQYF
TRBJ2-5,once,-,TRBV7-6,TGTGCCAGCAGCCGCGGAGGGGAGACCCAGTACTTC,CASSRGGETQYF
TRBJ1-2,-,TRBD1,TRBV7-2,TGTGCCAGCACCGATCCGGCAGGGGGGGGCTACACCTTC,CASTDPAGGGYTF
TRBJ2-5,-,TRBD2,TRBV6-5,TGTGCCAGCAGTTACTCCCGGACTAGCGGGGCAGAGACCCAGTACTTC,CASSYSRTSGAETQYF
TRBJ2-3,-,-,TRBV11-2,TGTGCCAGCAGCTTAGTGCTTTTCGGAGGGGGCGGATCCACAGATACGCAGTATTTT,CASSLVLFGGGGSTDTQYF
TRBJ1-1,-,-,TRBV5-1,TGCGCCAGCAGGGGACTGATGAACACTGAAGCTTTCTTT,CASRGLMNTEAFF
TRBJ2-7,-,-,TRBV7-9,TGTTCCAGCAGCCCCGCGGGACAGCCCTACGAGCAGTACTTC,CSSSPAGQPYEQYF
TRBJ2-3,-,-,TRBV9,TGTGCCAGCAGCGTATTGAGCAGGGGTACAGATACGCAGTATTTT,CASSVLSRGTDTQYF
TRBJ1-2,-,TRBD1,TRBV29-1,TGCAGCGGCGGGGGACAGGGGAACATCGGCGGCTACACCTTC,CSGGGQGNIGGYTF
TRBJ2-3,-,TRBD2,TRBV29-1,TGCAGCGTTTTAGCGGGGGGGACCGCAGATACGCAGTATTTT,CSVLAGGTADTQYF
TRBJ1-2,-,-,TRBV5-3,TGTGCCAGAAGCTTGGCGGGACACCTAATCTATGGCTACACCTTC,CARSLAGHLIYGYTF
TRBJ2-2,-,TRBD1,TRBV7-9,TGTGCCAGCAGCCGTGGCCAGGGGGCCCATACTACCGGGGAGCTGTTTTTT,CASSRGQGAHTTGELFF